This TCR beta chain appears in the sequencing data of a study of cytomegalovirus exposure and HLA in healthy donors. Overall study: Tens of millions of unique TCRs, all from HLA-typed donors, were included in an early release of the data. Study-wide results and caveats: Highest at DRB1 and lowest at HLA-C, TCR association rates differed among HLA loci in a later analysis. In vitro, three CMV-associated chains proved specific for CMV antigens. Across donors, most TCRs were seen rarely, yet some public ones were widespread.

The PCR was carried out with 60 Vbeta primers and 13 Jbeta primers. Assay used: immunoSEQ multiplex PCR; TCRdb lists only in-frame clones, some missing. The data contain roughly 93,000 clones, roughly three quarters of them singletons. Germline CDR1 and CDR2: SGHTA and FQGTGA. Trimming cost V 5 bases and J 0 bases; bases outside gene matches: 7. The CDR3 has 16 amino acids. Comment on this clone: Its antigen remains unknown.

J is TRBJ2-3 and V is TRBV7-3, with 8 bases identical to TRBD1. The receptor was derived from a man aged 35 to 55 in good health and CMV-seronegative. Sequenced sample: PBMCs. CDR3 DNA sequence: TGTGCCAGCAGCCCTACGGACAGGGTGAGCACAGATACGCAGTATTTT. Its translation: CASSPTDRVSTDTQYF.